This TCR beta chain was observed in a study of blood T cells in healthy people across ages. Primers used in a second PCR of about 7 to 12 cycles were a sample-barcoded 5' primer and a J-beta primer mix. TCRdb analysed the 5' RACE reads with MiXCR anew, one entry per CDR3 protein. The profile shows about 640,000 distinct CDR3 sequences, about 53% of them singletons. The CDR3 loop spans 12 amino acids. Trimming shortened V by 8 bases and J by 0 bases, and 7 bases separated the two germline ends. Germline V gene data show CDR1 as MDHEN and CDR2 as SYDVKM. Findings and caveats of the study: There was a strong correlation between TCR beta diversity and naive T cell percentage. The fall in TCR beta diversity per million T cells was roughly linear with age. More naive CD4+ cells and higher diversity were found in long-lived than in aged donors.

Notes on this clonotype: Antigen: not known.

The source is a man in his fifties or sixties in good health. The rearrangement links TRBV28 to TRBJ1-1; D may be TRBD1 (5 bases). Material for sequencing was blood. In nucleotides, the CDR3 is TGTGCCAGCGTGGGGCTGAACACTGAAGCTTTCTTT. Its protein product is CASVGLNTEAFF. The full variable domain, in which reference TRBV28 and TRBJ1-1 provide the parts outside the CDR3, is DVKVTQSSRYLVKRTGEKVFLECVQDMDHENMFWYRQDPGLGLRLIYFSYDVKMKEKGDIPEGYSVSREKKERFSLILESASTNQTSMYLCASVGLNTEAFFGQGTRLTVV.